This T cell receptor beta chain is drawn from a study of early T cells in non-severe SARS-CoV-2 infection. Study-wide context: Chains were unpaired, as sequencing was done on bulk RNA from unsorted whole blood. Findings of the study overall: The study's VDJdb matching favored anti-spike CD8 responses and missed private and CD4 specificities.

Germline V gene lookup returns CDR1 DFQATT and CDR2 SNEGSKA (reference sequence). Deletions cut 2 bases from V and 0 bases from J, with 8 bases between. CDR3 length: 15 residues. Attachment of unique molecular identifiers to individual cDNA molecules was performed. TCRdb reanalysed the 5' RACE reads using MiXCR and keeps one entry per CDR3 protein. The table shows roughly 50,000 distinct CDR3 sequences, with roughly 8.2% occurring only once. This clonotype was picked up a small number of times. Its antigen is still unknown. The source material was whole blood. This receptor was obtained from an adult who was a healthcare worker with PCR-confirmed SARS-CoV-2 infection or an uninfected control (not recorded which). The chain has TRBV20-1 and TRBJ1-6; D ambiguous. The CDR3 reads CSARSGSSYNSPLHF. CDR3 DNA: TGCAGTGCTAGATCGGGAAGCTCCTATAATTCACCCCTCCACTTT.